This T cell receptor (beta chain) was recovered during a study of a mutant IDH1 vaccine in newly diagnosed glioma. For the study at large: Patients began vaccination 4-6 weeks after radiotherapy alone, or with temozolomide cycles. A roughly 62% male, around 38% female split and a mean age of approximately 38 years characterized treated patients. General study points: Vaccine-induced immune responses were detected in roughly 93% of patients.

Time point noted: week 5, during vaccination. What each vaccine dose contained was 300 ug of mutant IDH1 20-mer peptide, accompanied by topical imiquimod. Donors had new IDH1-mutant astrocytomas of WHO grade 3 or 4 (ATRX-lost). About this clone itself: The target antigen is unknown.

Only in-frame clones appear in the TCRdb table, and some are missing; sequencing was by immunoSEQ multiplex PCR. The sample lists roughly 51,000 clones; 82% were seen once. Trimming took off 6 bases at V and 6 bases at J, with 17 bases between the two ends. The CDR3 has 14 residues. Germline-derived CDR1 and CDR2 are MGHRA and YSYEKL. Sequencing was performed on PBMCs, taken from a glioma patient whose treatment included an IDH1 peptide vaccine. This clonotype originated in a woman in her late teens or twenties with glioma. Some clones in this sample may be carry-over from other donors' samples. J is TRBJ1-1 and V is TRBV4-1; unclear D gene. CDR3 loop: CASRHPATSSEAFF. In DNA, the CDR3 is TGCGCCAGCAGACACCCCGCGACATCGTCTGAAGCTTTCTTT.